The sequence of this TCR beta chain was determined in a study of CD8 T cells in Susac syndrome. Random hexamers were used to reverse transcribe an amount of about 0.5 to 1 ug RNA. Multiplex PCR with immunoSEQ amplified the TCR beta CDR3 across 54 Vbeta and 13 Jbeta. TCRdb called the immunoSEQ multiplex PCR reads again in MiXCR, with one record for every CDR3 protein. The sample lists about 130,000 distinct CDR3 sequences, just over 90% occurring once. The V end lost 6 bases, the J end lost 6 bases, and 18 bases lay between the germline ends. The CDR3 runs to 13 residues. Germline CDR1 is SQVTM and CDR2 is ANQGSEA.

Sequencing was done on a sample of CD8+ T cells from PBMCs. J is TRBJ2-7 and V is TRBV29-1; a possible D gene is TRBD2 (6 bases). The TCR sequence derives from a human donor with multiple sclerosis. CDR3 protein: CSVQDSRGAEQYV. Here the CDR3 DNA reads TGCAGCGTCCAAGACAGCCGCGGGGCCGAGCAGTACGTC.